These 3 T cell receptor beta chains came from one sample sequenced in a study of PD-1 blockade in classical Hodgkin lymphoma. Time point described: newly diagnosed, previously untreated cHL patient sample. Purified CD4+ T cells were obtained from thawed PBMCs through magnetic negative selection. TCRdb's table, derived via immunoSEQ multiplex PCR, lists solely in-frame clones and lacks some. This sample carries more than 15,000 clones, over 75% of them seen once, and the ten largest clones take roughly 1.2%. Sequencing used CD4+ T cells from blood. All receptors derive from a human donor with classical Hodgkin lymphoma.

CDR3 nucleotide sequence: TGTGCCAGCAGTTTCCTAGCGGGAGCTGCCTACGAGCAGTACTTC. Translation: CASSFLAGAAYEQYF. The genes are TRBV28 and TRBJ2-7; 10 bases are a match to TRBD2. CDR3 length: 15 amino acids. The V segment lost 3 bases and the J segment 2 bases; nucleotides outside the gene matches: 4. Germline CDR1 and CDR2: MDHEN and SYDVKM. Full variable domain (outside the CDR3, taken from reference TRBV28 and TRBJ2-7): DVKVTQSSRYLVKRTGEKVFLECVQDMDHENMFWYRQDPGLGLRLIYFSYDVKMKEKGDIPEGYSVSREKKERFSLILESASTNQTSMYLCASSFLAGAAYEQYFGPGTRLTVT.

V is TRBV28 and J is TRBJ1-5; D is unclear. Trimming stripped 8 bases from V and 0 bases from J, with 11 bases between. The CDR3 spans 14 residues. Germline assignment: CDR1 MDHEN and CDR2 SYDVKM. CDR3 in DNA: TGTGCCAGCTGCCCACAAGGTAGCAATCAGCCCCAGCATTTT. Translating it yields CASCPQGSNQPQHF. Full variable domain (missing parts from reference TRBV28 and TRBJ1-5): DVKVTQSSRYLVKRTGEKVFLECVQDMDHENMFWYRQDPGLGLRLIYFSYDVKMKEKGDIPEGYSVSREKKERFSLILESASTNQTSMYLCASCPQGSNQPQHFGDGTRLSIL.

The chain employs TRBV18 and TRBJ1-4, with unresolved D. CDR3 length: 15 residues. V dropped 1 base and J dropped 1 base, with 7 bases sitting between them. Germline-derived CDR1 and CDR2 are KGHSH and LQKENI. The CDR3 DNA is TGTGCCAGCTCACCACAGGGTCTAACTAATGAAAAACTGTTTTTT. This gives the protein CASSPQGLTNEKLFF.